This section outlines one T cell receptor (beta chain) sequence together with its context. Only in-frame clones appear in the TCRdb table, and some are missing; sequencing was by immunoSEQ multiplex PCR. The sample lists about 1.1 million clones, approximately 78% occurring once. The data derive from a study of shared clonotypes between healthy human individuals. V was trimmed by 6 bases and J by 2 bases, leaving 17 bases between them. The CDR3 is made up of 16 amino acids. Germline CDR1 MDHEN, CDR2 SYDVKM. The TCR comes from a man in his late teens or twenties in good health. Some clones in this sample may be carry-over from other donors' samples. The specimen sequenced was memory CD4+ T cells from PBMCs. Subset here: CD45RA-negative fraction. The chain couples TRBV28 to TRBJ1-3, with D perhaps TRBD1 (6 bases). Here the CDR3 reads CASSPLGAGTGNTIYF. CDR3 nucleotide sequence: TGTGCCAGCAGCCCCTTGGGGGCTGGCACTGGAAACACCATATATTTT.